Listed below are T cell receptor beta chains from one sample, sequenced in a study of T cells in Graves' hyperthyroidism and ophthalmopathy. MiXCR, run by TCRdb on the multiplex PCR reads, gives a single entry per CDR3 protein. The sample shows about 350,000 distinct CDR3 sequences, around 18% of them seen only once. Sequencing was carried out using blood. The receptors shown here come from a woman between 35 and 50 years old with Graves' ophthalmopathy. The CDR3 runs from the conserved cysteine through the conserved F or W. The D gene is left open where the match is weak. Clone size is not always given. Where it is, it says once, few, many or a class for expanded clones.

D	V	size	J	CDR3	DNA
-	TRBV6-2/TRBV6-3	many	TRBJ2-7	CASRHPGEAYEQYF	TGTGCCAGCAGGCACCCAGGGGAGGCCTACGAGCAGTACTTC
TRBD1	TRBV20-1	many	TRBJ1-1	CSARAKDRGREGTEAFF	TGCAGTGCTAGAGCTAAGGACAGGGGGCGAGAAGGGACTGAAGCTTTCTTT
TRBD2	TRBV2	once	TRBJ2-4	CASIAGGDIQHF	TGTGCCAGCATCGCCGGGGGGGACATTCAGCACTTC
-	TRBV20-1	-	TRBJ2-7	CSADGGQKTYEQYF	TGCAGTGCCGATGGAGGGCAGAAGACCTACGAGCAGTACTTC
TRBD1	TRBV18	few	TRBJ1-6	CASSSSGTANSPLHF	TGTGCCAGCTCATCATCCGGGACAGCCAATTCACCCCTCCACTTT
-	TRBV6-1	many	TRBJ2-3	CASSWDTSTDTQYF	TGTGCCAGCAGCTGGGACACTTCCACAGATACGCAGTATTTT
-	TRBV28	many	TRBJ1-1	CASSFPGTYYADEAFF	TGTGCCAGCAGTTTCCCCGGGACTTACTACGCGGATGAAGCTTTCTTT
-	TRBV11-2	many	TRBJ2-7	CASSLSEGNYEQYF	TGTGCCAGCAGCTTGTCGGAAGGGAACTACGAGCAGTACTTC
-	TRBV12-3/TRBV12-4	many	TRBJ1-1	CASSPRKGTNTEAFF	TGTGCCAGCAGCCCAAGAAAAGGGACGAACACTGAAGCTTTCTTT
-	TRBV25-1	many	TRBJ2-2	CASTTPGTPSQNTGELFF	TGTGCCAGCACAACCCCGGGGACACCTTCTCAGAACACCGGGGAGCTGTTTTTT
-	TRBV27	-	TRBJ1-1	CASSLGDGGGEGITEAFF	TGTGCCAGCAGTTTGGGGGATGGGGGGGGAGAAGGGATTACTGAAGCTTTCTTT
-	TRBV12-3/TRBV12-4	-	TRBJ2-7	CASRASHRAQEGEQYF	TGTGCCAGCAGGGCTAGCCACCGGGCCCAGGAGGGTGAGCAGTACTTC
TRBD1	TRBV7-2	many	TRBJ2-7	CASSFPPGTVSYEQYF	TGTGCCAGCAGCTTCCCTCCCGGGACAGTTTCCTACGAGCAGTACTTC
TRBD1	TRBV6-2/TRBV6-3	few	TRBJ2-4	CASSYGTGRSNIQYF	TGTGCCAGCAGTTACGGGACAGGGCGTTCGAACATTCAGTACTTC
TRBD2	TRBV11-1	many	TRBJ2-7	CASSNQVPGLAGADEQYF	TGTGCCAGCAGCAATCAAGTACCGGGACTAGCGGGAGCGGACGAGCAGTACTTC
-	TRBV11-2	-	TRBJ2-7	CASSLFFQGSEQYF	TGTGCCAGCAGCTTATTTTTCCAGGGTAGTGAGCAGTACTTC
-	TRBV30	once	TRBJ2-5	CAWMGRETQYF	TGTGCCTGGATGGGGCGGGAGACCCAGTACTTC
-	TRBV24-1	once	TRBJ2-7	CATSDLGYEQYF	TGTGCCACCAGTGATTTAGGCTACGAGCAGTACTTC
TRBD1	TRBV10-1	many	TRBJ2-7	CASSESGTGGEQYF	TGCGCCAGCAGTGAGTCGGGGACAGGGGGCGAGCAGTACTTC
TRBD1	TRBV28	many	TRBJ2-7	CASSPTGGSYEQYF	TGTGCCAGCAGTCCCACAGGGGGCTCCTACGAGCAGTACTTC
-	TRBV9	many	TRBJ1-3	CASSLTDSGNTIYF	TGTGCCAGCAGCTTGACGGACTCTGGAAACACCATATATTTT
-	TRBV6-1	many	TRBJ1-1	CASRDGAQNTEAFF	TGTGCCAGTCGTGACGGGGCGCAGAACACTGAAGCTTTCTTT
-	TRBV29-1	many	TRBJ1-1	CSVGQRGEAFF	TGCAGCGTGGGGCAACGGGGTGAAGCTTTCTTT
-	TRBV6-1	many	TRBJ1-1	CASSVYMNTEAFF	TGTGCCAGCAGTGTTTATATGAACACTGAAGCTTTCTTT
TRBD1	TRBV9	many	TRBJ1-6	CASSPRTGEGGSPLHF	TGTGCCAGCAGCCCGCGGACAGGGGAGGGAGGTTCACCCCTCCACTTT
TRBD1	TRBV30	few	TRBJ2-7	CAWSPDRGRDYEQYF	TGTGCCTGGAGTCCGGACAGGGGGCGAGACTACGAGCAGTACTTC
TRBD1	TRBV6-2/TRBV6-3	many	TRBJ2-5	CASSPSGTGVSEETQYF	TGTGCCAGCAGTCCCTCGGGGACAGGGGTTTCCGAGGAGACCCAGTACTTC
-	TRBV4-3	many	TRBJ1-1	CASSQDYRTEAFF	TGCGCCAGCAGCCAAGATTACCGAACTGAAGCTTTCTTT
-	TRBV6-2/TRBV6-3	many	TRBJ1-5	CASSYAGGSNQPQHF	TGTGCCAGCAGTTACGCCGGGGGTAGCAATCAGCCCCAGCATTTT
-	TRBV19	-	TRBJ1-1	CASSIRGTSKTEAFF	TGTGCCAGTAGTATTCGGGGGACATCTAAAACTGAAGCTTTCTTT
TRBD1	TRBV7-2	-	TRBJ1-2	CAISLAFGDSTYGYTF	TGTGCCATCAGCTTAGCTTTTGGGGACAGCACCTATGGCTACACCTTC
-	TRBV6-1	few	TRBJ2-7	CASSGWETYEQYF	TGTGCCAGCAGTGGGTGGGAAACCTACGAGCAGTACTTC
-	TRBV5-1	many	TRBJ2-5	CASSLDVKETQYF	TGCGCCAGCAGCTTGGATGTTAAAGAGACCCAGTACTTC
-	TRBV20-1	many	TRBJ1-5	CSARVHTPGINQPQHF	TGCAGTGCTAGAGTACACACACCAGGTATCAATCAGCCCCAGCATTTT
-	TRBV12-3/TRBV12-4	many	TRBJ2-1	CASSLARRNEQFF	TGTGCCAGCAGTTTAGCCCGTAGGAATGAGCAGTTCTTC
TRBD1	TRBV13	many	TRBJ2-7	CASSLFQGVPYEQYF	TGTGCCAGCAGCTTATTTCAGGGGGTTCCTTACGAGCAGTACTTC
-	TRBV20-1	many	TRBJ1-1	CSAGPPGDTEAFF	TGCAGTGCTGGACCCCCTGGGGACACTGAAGCTTTCTTT
-	TRBV6-5	many	TRBJ1-2	CASSSDGPLSFGYTF	TGTGCCAGCAGTTCGGACGGACCCCTTTCTTTTGGCTACACCTTC
-	TRBV6-1	many	TRBJ1-2	CATKRRRDDGYTF	TGTGCGACCAAGAGACGCCGGGATGACGGCTACACCTTC
-	TRBV11-2	-	TRBJ1-1	CASTQTGTENTEAFF	TGTGCCAGCACCCAAACCGGGACGGAGAACACTGAAGCTTTCTTT
-	TRBV7-2	many	TRBJ2-7	CASSLTSEALIEQYF	TGTGCCAGCAGCTTAACATCGGAAGCGCTTATCGAGCAGTACTTC
TRBD1	TRBV19	many	TRBJ1-1	CASSETGATEAFF	TGTGCCAGTAGCGAGACAGGGGCCACTGAAGCTTTCTTT
TRBD1	TRBV29-1	many	TRBJ1-1	CSVATGVNTEAFF	TGCAGCGTCGCCACAGGGGTGAACACTGAAGCTTTCTTT
TRBD2	TRBV11-2	many	TRBJ2-2	CASSLTGGSTGELFF	TGTGCCAGCAGCTTAACGGGAGGATCCACCGGGGAGCTGTTTTTT
TRBD2	TRBV12-3/TRBV12-4	many	TRBJ2-7	CASSPQSGGRGSYEQYF	TGTGCCAGCAGCCCCCAGAGCGGGGGAAGGGGCTCCTACGAGCAGTACTTC
-	TRBV12-3/TRBV12-4	many	TRBJ1-1	CASSPAPNAEAFF	TGTGCCAGCAGTCCGGCCCCGAATGCTGAAGCTTTCTTT
TRBD1	TRBV9	-	TRBJ1-2	CASSVLDRGSDGYTF	TGTGCCAGCAGCGTCCTGGACAGGGGGAGCGATGGCTACACCTTC
-	TRBV28	many	TRBJ2-4	CASSPRQELAKNIQYF	TGTGCCAGCAGTCCAAGACAGGAACTAGCCAAAAACATTCAGTACTTC
-	TRBV25-1	many	TRBJ2-7	CASSEYYGDQQYEQYF	TGTGCCAGCAGTGAATATTATGGGGACCAGCAATACGAGCAGTACTTC
-	TRBV27	many	TRBJ1-2	CASSLKLGTNYGYTF	TGTGCCAGCAGCCTGAAGCTGGGGACTAACTATGGCTACACCTTC
-	TRBV28	-	TRBJ1-3	CASRKLENSGNTIYF	TGTGCCAGCAGGAAACTGGAGAACTCTGGAAACACCATATATTTT
-	TRBV4-1	many	TRBJ1-5	CASSLSAGEVRDQPQHF	TGCGCCAGCAGCCTATCGGCAGGGGAAGTAAGGGATCAGCCCCAGCATTTT
-	TRBV27	many	TRBJ2-6	CASRTAGANVLTF	TGTGCCAGCAGGACAGCTGGGGCCAACGTCCTGACTTTC
-	TRBV28	many	TRBJ2-2	CASSLIIAWTFETNTGELFF	TGTGCCAGCAGTTTAATAATAGCGTGGACCTTTGAGACCAACACCGGGGAGCTGTTTTTT
-	TRBV20-1	many	TRBJ2-5	CSAEREYQETQYF	TGCAGTGCTGAACGAGAATACCAAGAGACCCAGTACTTC